The entry that follows covers one T cell receptor beta chain sequence. In the original processing: The authors estimated nucleated cell counts from reference gene primer amplification. The method was immunoSEQ multiplex PCR; TCRdb's version includes in-frame clones alone and lacks a portion of them. V and J calls and clone size follow that table, whereas D and trimming were derived from the DNA. The sample holds a few hundred thousand clones, about 89% seen once. The Seattle patients joined while their infection was active and were tracked longitudinally afterward. These data are taken from a study of blood T cell repertoires in COVID-19. Study-level background: The study drew acute and convalescent COVID-19 samples from the United States, Italy and Spain. The analysed material was cDNA or gDNA that came from T cells, B-cell-depleted T cells, or PBMCs.

With 2 bases clipped from V and 1 base from J, the junction kept 2 bases outside the gene matches. CDR1 GTSNPN and CDR2 SVGIG come from the germline V gene (reference sequence). The CDR3 has 14 amino acids. The sequence was collected from a woman aged 25 to 39 with COVID-19, enrolled during active disease. The chain links TRBV30 to TRBJ1-3; the match to TRBD1 covers 7 bases. Specimen: peripheral blood. In DNA, the CDR3 is TGTGCCTGGAGTCAGACAGGGTCTGGAAACACCATATATTTT. The encoded protein is CAWSQTGSGNTIYF.